These T cell receptor beta chains were read from a single sample in a study of spatial heterogeneity in lung cancer. In TCRdb, the 5' RACE reads were re-called with MiXCR into one record per CDR3 protein. The data show 5,000 or so distinct CDR3 sequences, 29% seen once. This specimen consisted of lung tumor tissue, obtained at surgery. The receptors stem from a female donor with early-stage non-small cell lung cancer. Both conserved end residues are part of each CDR3. D genes are given only for firm matches. The size field is filled for only some rows; it gives once, few, many or a size class.

abundance	v_gene	j_gene	d_gene	CDR3nt	CDR3aa
-	TRBV4-1	TRBJ1-1	-	TGCGCCAGCAGCCAATGGAGAGGGGGAGCTGAAGCTTTCTTT	CASSQWRGGAEAFF
-	TRBV7-3	TRBJ2-3	TRBD2	TGTGCCAGCAGCGAGGGACTAATAACAGATACGCAGTATTTT	CASSEGLITDTQYF
many	TRBV7-2	TRBJ1-2	-	TGTGCCAGCAGCCCCCCAGGCGTCAACTATGGCTACACCTTC	CASSPPGVNYGYTF
medium-sized	TRBV20-1	TRBJ2-1	-	TGCAGTGCCCTTGGAGGGCCGAGCTCCTACAATGAGCAGTTCTTC	CSALGGPSSYNEQFF
-	TRBV2	TRBJ1-2	TRBD1	TGTGCCAGCAGTTACAGGGGAAACTATGGCTACACCTTC	CASSYRGNYGYTF
medium-sized	TRBV5-4	TRBJ1-1	-	TGTGCCAGCAGCTTGACAGGCTCGAACACTGAAGCTTTCTTT	CASSLTGSNTEAFF
medium-sized	TRBV12-3/TRBV12-4	TRBJ2-5	-	TGTGCCAGCAGTTTTGGAGGGGTCCAAGAGACCCAGTACTTC	CASSFGGVQETQYF
-	TRBV7-2	TRBJ2-7	TRBD2	TGTGCCAGCAGCTTACAGGCTAGCGGGAACTACGAGCAGTACTTC	CASSLQASGNYEQYF
-	TRBV27	TRBJ2-7	TRBD1	TGTGCCAGCAGTCGGGACAGGGACTCCTACGAGCAGTACTTC	CASSRDRDSYEQYF
medium-sized	TRBV11-1	TRBJ2-3	-	TGTGCCAGCAGCCCCGAGCGGACCACAGATACGCAGTATTTT	CASSPERTTDTQYF
medium-sized	TRBV2	TRBJ1-1	-	TGTGCCAGCAACTGGGGGGCTGAAGCTTTCTTT	CASNWGAEAFF
many	TRBV28	TRBJ1-3	-	TGTGCCAGCACCTGGGGAGGGACTGGAAACACCATATATTTT	CASTWGGTGNTIYF
medium-sized	TRBV7-2	TRBJ2-7	-	TGTGCCAGCAGCTCACGGCCCAGGGCGAGCGAGCAGTACTTC	CASSSRPRASEQYF
medium-sized	TRBV5-1	TRBJ2-1	TRBD2	TGCGCCAGCAGCTTGGAAGGTAGCGGGGGGGCCTTTACCTACAATGAGCAGTTCTTC	CASSLEGSGGAFTYNEQFF
once	TRBV5-4	TRBJ1-2	TRBD1	TGTGCCAGCAGACCGACAGGGACTAACTATGGCTACACCTTC	CASRPTGTNYGYTF
-	TRBV7-9	TRBJ1-1	-	TGTGCCAGCAGCTTTCTGGGGGGTAACACTGAAGCTTTCTTT	CASSFLGGNTEAFF
many	TRBV11-1	TRBJ2-1	-	TGTGCCAGCATCATACTAGGCTCGCTTTTGGATGAGCAGTTCTTC	CASIILGSLLDEQFF
-	TRBV29-1	TRBJ2-1	TRBD2	TGCAGCGTTGCCGGGACTAGCGGGAGGCGCCAGTTCTTC	CSVAGTSGRRQFF
medium-sized	TRBV7-8	TRBJ2-5	TRBD2	TGTGCCAGCAGTTCAGAGCGGGGGACCCAGTACTTC	CASSSERGTQYF
many	TRBV4-2	TRBJ1-1	TRBD1	TGTGCCAGCAGCCTGCCCCGACAGGGAGGCACTGAAGCTTTCTTT	CASSLPRQGGTEAFF